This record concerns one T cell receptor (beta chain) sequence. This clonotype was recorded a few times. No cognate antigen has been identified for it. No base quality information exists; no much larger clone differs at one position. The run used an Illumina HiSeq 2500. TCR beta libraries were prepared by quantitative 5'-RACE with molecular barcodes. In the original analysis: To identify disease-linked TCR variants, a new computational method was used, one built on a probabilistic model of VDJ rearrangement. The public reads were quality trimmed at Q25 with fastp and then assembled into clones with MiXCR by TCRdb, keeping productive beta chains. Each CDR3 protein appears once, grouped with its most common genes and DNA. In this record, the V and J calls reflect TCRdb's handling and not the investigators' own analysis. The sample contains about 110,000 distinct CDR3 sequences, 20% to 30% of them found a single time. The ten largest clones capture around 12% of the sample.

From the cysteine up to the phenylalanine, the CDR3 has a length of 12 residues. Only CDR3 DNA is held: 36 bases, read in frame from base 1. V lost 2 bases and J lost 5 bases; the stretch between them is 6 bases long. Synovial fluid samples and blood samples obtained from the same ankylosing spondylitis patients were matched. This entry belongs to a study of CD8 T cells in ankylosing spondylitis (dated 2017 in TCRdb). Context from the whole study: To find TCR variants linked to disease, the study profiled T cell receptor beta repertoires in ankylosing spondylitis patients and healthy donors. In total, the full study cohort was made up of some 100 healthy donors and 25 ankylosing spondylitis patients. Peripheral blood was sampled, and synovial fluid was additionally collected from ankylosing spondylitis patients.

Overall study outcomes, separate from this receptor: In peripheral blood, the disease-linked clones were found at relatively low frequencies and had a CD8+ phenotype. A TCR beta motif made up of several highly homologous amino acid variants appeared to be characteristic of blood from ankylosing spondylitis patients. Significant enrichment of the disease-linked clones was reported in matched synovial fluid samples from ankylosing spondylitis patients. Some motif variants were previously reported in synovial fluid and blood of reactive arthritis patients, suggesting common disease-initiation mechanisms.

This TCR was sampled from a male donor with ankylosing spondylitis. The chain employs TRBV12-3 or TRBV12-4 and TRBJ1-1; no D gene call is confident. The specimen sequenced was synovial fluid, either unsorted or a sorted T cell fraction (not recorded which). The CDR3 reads CASSLRGTEAFF. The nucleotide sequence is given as TGTGCCAGCAGTTTAAGAGGAACTGAAGCTTTCTTT.